These 10 T cell receptor beta chains came from one sample sequenced in a study of T-cell memory formation after mild COVID-19 (dated by TCRdb to about 2021). Library preparation was by 5' RACE. The sequencer listed for this sample is Illumina NovaSeq 6000. TCRdb reprocessing: public reads trimmed at Q25 with fastp, clones called with MiXCR, in-frame beta chains kept. Each entry is one CDR3 protein sequence, shown with its most common DNA and genes. The sample table lists around 310,000 distinct CDR3 sequences, under 25% of them with a count of one. Jointly, the top ten make up 21% of the sample. The sequenced sample consisted of PBMCs or a T cell subset sorted from them (not recorded which). All receptors derive from a man aged 18 to 30 who had mild COVID-19 (a few samples of this study predate the infection). The sample titles of this study are shuffled in the database, so cell type and time point are left out; the donor was told from shared clones.

The V gene is TRBV7-9, the J gene TRBJ2-2; D perhaps matches TRBD1 (6 bases). This CDR3 comprises 19 residues. Germline V gene lookup returns CDR1 SEHNR and CDR2 FQNEAQ (reference sequence). Trimming left V 4 bases short and J 0 bases short, with 21 bases between. The chain's CDR3 is CASSSDNRLGAANTGELFF. The CDR3 region has the DNA TGTGCCAGCAGCTCTGATAACCGATTGGGGGCGGCGAACACCGGGGAGCTGTTTTTT.

The chain's CDR3 is CASSYSMAGPMNTEAFF. The CDR3 DNA reads as TGTGCCAGCAGTTACTCGATGGCCGGCCCCATGAACACTGAAGCTTTCTTT. This chain connects TRBV6-5 to TRBJ1-1; D unclear. The CDR3 spans 17 residues. V shed 0 bases and J shed 0 bases, with 14 bases lying between them. Germline V CDR1 and CDR2: MNHEY, SVGAGI.

This clonotype was seen more than once but under ten times. This chain uses TRBV12-3 or TRBV12-4 with TRBJ1-1; D gene ambiguous. This CDR3 comprises 11 residues. Deletions cut 7 bases from V and 7 bases from J, with 10 bases between. The CDR3, as DNA: TGTGCCAGCACCGAACTCGGTGAAGCTTTCTTT. Amino acids: CASTELGEAFF.

CDR3 in DNA: TGTGCCATCAGCGGGACGAACGTACAAGAGACCCAGTACTTC. The encoded protein is CAISGTNVQETQYF. The genes are TRBV10-3 and TRBJ2-5, with D perhaps being TRBD1 or TRBD2 (5 bases each). CDR1 and CDR2 (germline): ENHRY, SYGVKD. V gave up 6 bases and J gave up 2 bases, with 13 bases separating them. The length of the CDR3 is 14 residues.

This clonotype was recorded at least ten times. J is TRBJ1-2 and V is TRBV7-2; the match to TRBD1 covers 7 bases. CDR3 length: 12 amino acids. The trim removed 9 bases at V and 4 bases at J, leaving 5 bases unmatched. Germline lookup yields CDR1 SGHTA and CDR2 FQGNSA. DNA for the CDR3: TGTGCCAGTCAGGGGGACGGCTATGGCTACACCTTC. Translation: CASQGDGYGYTF.

This clonotype has ten or more counts. The chain employs TRBV5-1 and TRBJ2-5; a possible D gene is TRBD1 (6 bases). CDR1 is SGHRS, CDR2 YFSETQ, per germline. The CDR3 loop spans 14 amino acids. With 1 base removed from V and 5 bases from J, the gap between germline ends came to 12 bases. The DNA for the CDR3 is TGCGCCAGCAGCTTGTTGGGGGCCGGGGAGACCCAGTACTTC. The encoded protein is CASSLLGAGETQYF.

This clonotype was counted once. The V gene is TRBV9, the J gene TRBJ2-1; D is undetermined. V was cut by 4 bases and J by 6 bases, with 8 bases left in between. There are 12 residues in the CDR3. CDR1 is SGDLS, CDR2 YYNGEE, per germline. The CDR3 is CASSPKPNEQFF. The CDR3 DNA sequence: TGTGCCAGCAGCCCAAAGCCCAATGAGCAGTTCTTC.

The chain combines TRBV20-1 with TRBJ2-7; D unresolved. Trimming stripped 0 bases from V and 2 bases from J, with 11 bases between. Germline assignment: CDR1 DFQATT and CDR2 SNEGSKA (reference sequence). There are 14 residues in the CDR3. The CDR3 region has the DNA TGCAGTGCTAGAGATGGGCCGGCGGCCTACGAGCAGTACTTC. It specifies CSARDGPAAYEQYF.

J is TRBJ1-1 and V is TRBV19; a possible D gene is TRBD1 (5 bases). Trimming took off 4 bases at V and 4 bases at J, with 16 bases between the two ends. The CDR3 loop spans 15 amino acids. Germline assignment: CDR1 LNHDA and CDR2 SQIVND (reference sequence). The CDR3 spells CASSKAAGGTTEAFF. CDR3 nucleotides: TGTGCCAGTAGTAAGGCTGCCGGGGGAACCACTGAAGCTTTCTTT.

In its sample, this clonotype was seen many times. This chain links TRBV12-3 or TRBV12-4 with TRBJ1-1; no clear D gene. This CDR3 is 12 amino acids long. V lost 6 bases, J lost 1 base, and 6 bases lay in between. CDR3 loop: CASSFPNTEAFF. The CDR3 region has the DNA TGTGCCAGCAGCTTTCCGAACACTGAAGCTTTCTTT.